Presented here are 8 T cell receptor beta chains from one specimen sequenced in a study of blood T cell repertoires in COVID-19 (dated by TCRdb to 2020 to 2022). Libraries came from the immunoSEQ multiplex PCR assay. TCRdb took this table from immuneACCESS and kept in-frame rearrangements with V and J called. Such tables lack part of the clones; where checked against another copy, unresolved V genes explain under half of the gap, and the rest is unexplained. The sample table holds almost 200,000 clones, of which 86% were seen once. 0.78% of the sample is in the top ten clones. The material sequenced was peripheral blood. The receptors here all came from a woman in her seventies with acute or convalescent COVID-19.

In this sample, this clone turned up a few times. The V call is TRBV7-9, the J call TRBJ1-3, with a weak D call TRBD1 (6 bases). Per germline, CDR1 SEHNR and CDR2 FQNEAQ (reference sequence). The germline V and J ends were trimmed by 10 bases and 1 base, with 17 bases remaining between them. The CDR3 totals 15 residues. CDR3 in amino acids: CATPSGDRSGNTIYF. CDR3 nucleotide sequence: TGTGCCACCCCCTCAGGGGATAGGTCTGGAAACACCATATATTTT.

The J gene is TRBJ1-1, the V gene TRBV4-3; 11 bases align to TRBD1. V lost 4 bases to trimming and J lost 4 bases; unmatched junction nucleotides: 11. CDR1 is LGHNA, CDR2 YSLEER, per germline. The CDR3 consists of 17 residues. CDR3 DNA sequence: TGCGCCAGCAGCCTAGGACAGGGGGCAGGTTATAGCACTGAAGCTTTCTTT. Its translation is CASSLGQGAGYSTEAFF.

The V gene is TRBV28, the J gene TRBJ2-7; weak D call: TRBD2 (6 bases). CDR1 MDHEN and CDR2 SYDVKM come from the germline V gene. Trimming pared 8 bases from V and 1 base from J, leaving 12 bases between. CDR3 size: 13 residues. The CDR3 here is CASRVGGSYEQYF. In DNA form, the CDR3 reads TGTGCCAGCCGCGTGGGGGGTTCCTACGAGCAGTACTTC.

V and J are TRBV4-3 and TRBJ2-7, with D possibly TRBD2 on 6 matching bases. The CDR3 extends over 13 amino acids. V was clipped by 4 bases and J by 6 bases, with 13 bases between them. Germline values: CDR1 LGHNA, CDR2 YSLEER. As DNA, the CDR3 is TGCGCCAGCAGCCTTACGGGGGAAAGCGAGCAGTACTTC. Protein: CASSLTGESEQYF.

V usage is TRBV2 and J usage is TRBJ2-3, with 8 positions matching TRBD2. Germline V gene data show CDR1 as SNHLY and CDR2 as FYNNEI. The CDR3 runs 14 residues. J lost 0 bases, V lost 7 bases, and 3 bases had no gene match. The CDR3 protein is CASKTSGSTDTQYF. CDR3 DNA sequence: TGTGCCAGCAAAACTAGCGGAAGCACAGATACGCAGTATTTT.

The gene calls are TRBV27 and TRBJ1-4, with D possibly matching TRBD1 (5 bases). Per germline, CDR1 MNHEY and CDR2 SMNVEV (reference sequence). Between the trimmed V and J ends, which lost 5 bases and 7 bases, there was a span of 14 bases. This CDR3 region has 14 residues. Written as DNA, the CDR3 is TGTGCCAGCAGTAGGTTGGGGGGACTTGAAAAACTGTTTTTT. It codes for CASSRLGGLEKLFF.

CDR3 coding DNA: TGCGCCAGCTCTGGCCGGACAGGAGCGAATACTGAAGCTTTCTTT. Translation: CASSGRTGANTEAFF. The chain is built from TRBV10-1 and TRBJ1-1; TRBD1 matches at 7 bases. This CDR3 is built from 15 residues. V lost 8 bases to trimming and J lost 5 bases; unmatched junction nucleotides: 14. CDR1 WNHNN and CDR2 SYGVQD come from the germline V gene (reference sequence).

CDR3 amino acids: CASSGQGHSPLHF. CDR3 in DNA: TGTGCCAGCAGTGGTCAGGGTCATTCACCCCTCCACTTT. V usage is TRBV2 and J usage is TRBJ1-6; D might be TRBD1 (5 bases). This CDR3 has 13 residues. Germline V CDR1 and CDR2: SNHLY, FYNNEI. V lost 4 bases and J 8 bases, leaving 9 bases between the germline ends.